This TCR beta chain stems from a study of memory CD4+ T cells and cytomegalovirus serostatus. Regarding the study as a whole: Each of 60 to 80 CMV-associated TCRbeta sequences occurred in one to five individuals.

In the source study's methods: Out-of-frame sequences were removed, leaving 2 million to 2.5 million distinct TCRbeta sequences. Using immunoSEQ multiplex PCR, the repertoire was profiled, and TCRdb retains in-frame clones only, with some absent. From that table come the V and J calls and clone size; the DNA was used to work out D and trimming. The sample consists of some 54,000 clones, more than 70% of them appearing once. V was clipped by 0 bases and J by 4 bases; unmatched bases: 6. Per germline, CDR1 SGHRS and CDR2 YFSETQ. The CDR3 is made up of 16 amino acids. With respect to this clone: Its antigen is undetermined.

The sort gate was single viable CD3+CD4+CD8-CD45RO+ cells for memory CD4+ T cells. CMV serostatus came from serum IgG against pp150, pp28, p38, p52. The clonotype originates from an adult in good health and CMV-seropositive. Sequenced sample: memory CD4+ T cells from blood. This rearrangement joins TRBV5-1 to TRBJ1-1; 10 bases line up with TRBD1. The DNA of the CDR3 is TGCGCCAGCAGCTTGGTCGGGACAGGGGAGGTCACTGAAGCTTTCTTT. Its translation is CASSLVGTGEVTEAFF.